Shown below are 23 T cell receptor beta chains from a single sample sequenced in a study of T cells in Graves' hyperthyroidism and ophthalmopathy. There were TCR beta CDR3 regions amplified from RNA transcripts. First-round RT-PCR of the TCR CDR3 relied on the HTBI primer set. TCRdb redid the calling of the multiplex PCR reads with MiXCR, one entry per CDR3 protein. The data show under 300,000 distinct CDR3 sequences, roughly 13% seen once. Sequenced input: blood. The origin of the receptors is a woman aged 30 to 39 with Graves' hyperthyroidism that later progressed to Graves' ophthalmopathy.

This clonotype showed up many times. The rearrangement joins TRBV6-5 to TRBJ2-7, with D possibly matching TRBD1 (5 bases). The ends were cut back, 0 bases at V and 4 bases at J, with 10 bases in the middle. Germline V gene sequence: CDR1 MNHEY, CDR2 SVGAGI. CDR3 length equals 14 residues. The CDR3 region is CASSYSTGLYEQYF. As DNA, the CDR3 is TGTGCCAGCAGTTACTCCACAGGTCTTTACGAGCAGTACTTC.

Many counts were recorded for this clonotype. The chain uses TRBV15 and TRBJ2-5; D is tentatively TRBD1 or TRBD2 (6 bases each). In germline, CDR1 is LNHNV, CDR2 YYDKDF (reference sequence). The V and J ends lost 0 bases and 5 bases respectively, with 13 bases between them. CDR3 length equals 15 residues. In nucleotides, the CDR3 is TGTGCCACCAGCAGAGACCCGGGGGCTGGTGAGACCCAGTACTTC. Residues: CATSRDPGAGETQYF.

This clonotype showed up many times. The rearrangement joins TRBV3-1 to TRBJ2-7, with 9 positions matching TRBD2. The length of the CDR3 is 15 residues. Per germline, CDR1 LGHDT and CDR2 YNNKEL (reference sequence). The J segment lost 4 bases and the V segment lost 5 bases, leaving 9 bases of the junction unmatched. CDR3 nucleotide sequence: TGTGCCAGCAGCGTAGCGGGAGACCTTGCATACGAGCAGTACTTC. Translated, it gives CASSVAGDLAYEQYF.

This clonotype has ten or more counts. The chain has TRBV20-1 and TRBJ2-7; possible D gene TRBD1, 6 bases. V lost 6 bases, J lost 6 bases, and 18 bases lay in between. Germline CDR1 is DFQATT and CDR2 is SNEGSKA (reference sequence). The CDR3 is made up of 13 amino acids. DNA of the CDR3: TGCAGTGCCTCGGACAGCTCTACGTTCGAGCAGTACTTC. It is translated as CSASDSSTFEQYF.

The sample holds many counts of this clonotype. This sequence joins TRBV6-1 and TRBJ2-7; D remains ambiguous. The CDR3 totals 14 residues. Trimming took off 5 bases at V and 0 bases at J, with 11 bases between the two ends. In germline, CDR1 is MNHNS, CDR2 SASEGT. This CDR3 is CASSLNGFSYEQYF. DNA of the CDR3: TGTGCCAGCAGTTTGAACGGCTTCTCCTACGAGCAGTACTTC.

This clonotype was observed at least ten times. This rearrangement joins TRBV3-1 to TRBJ2-1; no clear D gene. Trimming took 2 bases from V and 5 from J, leaving 10 bases between them. Germline assignment: CDR1 LGHDT and CDR2 YNNKEL (reference sequence). The CDR3 consists of 14 residues. The CDR3 loop is CASSQLVYHNEQFF. The DNA of the CDR3 is TGTGCCAGCAGCCAATTGGTCTACCACAATGAGCAGTTCTTC.

This clonotype occurred many times. The chain links TRBV20-1 to TRBJ2-3; TRBD2 agrees at 8 bases. Germline V gene sequence: CDR1 DFQATT, CDR2 SNEGSKA (reference sequence). This CDR3 contains 15 residues. Germline trimming cut 2 bases from V and 0 bases from J; bases unmatched to any gene: 4. This chain's CDR3 is CSARSQRESTDTQYF. Here the CDR3 DNA reads TGCAGTGCTAGATCCCAGCGGGAGAGCACAGATACGCAGTATTTT.

The CDR3 bases are TGTGCCAGCAGCTCGGATTCAGTACCGGGACAGCTAGCGTATGGCTACACCTTC. Protein: CASSSDSVPGQLAYGYTF. The chain combines TRBV5-4 with TRBJ1-2; 7 positions agree with TRBD1. The CDR3 sequence is 18 residues long. Germline loops: CDR1 SGHNT, CDR2 YYREEE (reference sequence). The V and J ends lost 3 bases and 5 bases, in that order; junction bases with no gene match: 19. Complete variable domain (other parts from reference TRBV5-4 and TRBJ1-2): ETGVTQSPTHLIKTRGQQVTLRCSSQSGHNTVSWYQQALGQGPQFIFQYYREEENGRGNFPPRFSGLQFPNYSSELNVNALELDDSALYLCASSSDSVPGQLAYGYTFGSGTRLTVV.

This rearrangement joins TRBV5-6 to TRBJ1-2, with 9 bases matching TRBD1. Trimming at V came to 0 bases and at J to 8 bases, leaving 5 bases not matched to a gene. Looked up from germline, CDR1 is SGHDT and CDR2 is YYEEEE. The CDR3 is made up of 14 amino acids. CDR3 in DNA: TGTGCCAGCAGCTTGGTACAGGGGGCTTACGGCTACACCTTC. Protein sequence: CASSLVQGAYGYTF. The whole variable domain, remainder taken from reference TRBV5-6 and TRBJ1-2, is DAGVTQSPTHLIKTRGQQVTLRCSPKSGHDTVSWYQQALGQGPQFIFQYYEEEERQRGNFPDRFSGHQFPNYSSELNVNALLLGDSALYLCASSLVQGAYGYTFGSGTRLTVV.

J is TRBJ2-7 and V is TRBV19, with D perhaps matching TRBD1 (6 bases). This CDR3 has 13 residues. The germline V gene encodes CDR1 LNHDA and CDR2 SQIVND (reference sequence). The V gene lost 9 bases and the J gene lost 1 base, with 13 bases spanning the gap. The CDR3: CASQGQNSYEQYF. The CDR3 coding sequence is TGTGCCAGCCAGGGACAAAATTCCTACGAGCAGTACTTC.

This clonotype was observed many times. The V gene is TRBV13, the J gene TRBJ2-7; 9 bases agree with TRBD2. Germline CDR1 PRHDT, CDR2 FYEKMQ (reference sequence). This CDR3 comprises 14 residues. V trimming: 6 bases; J trimming: 3 bases; junction bases outside the gene matches: 6. CDR3 residues: CASSFLAGHYEQYF. CDR3 nucleotide sequence: TGTGCCAGCAGTTTTCTAGCGGGACACTACGAGCAGTACTTC.

At least ten counts were recorded for this clonotype. This chain joins TRBV3-1 and TRBJ2-1; weak D call: TRBD2 (6 bases). The CDR3 covers 15 residues. Germline lookup yields CDR1 LGHDT and CDR2 YNNKEL (reference sequence). Trimming removed 0 bases from V and 5 bases from J, with 11 bases in between. CDR3: CASSQEGTLNNEQFF. CDR3 sequence (DNA): TGTGCCAGCAGCCAAGAGGGGACTCTCAACAATGAGCAGTTCTTC.

The table lists this clonotype with many counts. This sequence joins TRBV7-2 and TRBJ2-5, with TRBD2 identical over 8 bases. This CDR3 contains 15 residues. Germline CDR1 SGHTA, CDR2 FQGNSA. Unmatched junction bases numbered 6, after V lost 1 base and J lost 5 bases. The CDR3 protein is CASSLDQREWETQYF. The DNA for the CDR3 is TGTGCCAGCAGCTTAGACCAGCGGGAGTGGGAGACCCAGTACTTC. Supplemented by reference TRBV7-2 and TRBJ2-5, the full variable domain reads GAGVSQSPSNKVTEKGKDVELRCDPISGHTALYWYRQSLGQGLEFLIYFQGNSAPDKSGLPSDRFSAERTGGSVSTLTIQRTQQEDSAVYLCASSLDQREWETQYFGPGTRLLVL.

This clonotype was detected many times. CDR3 DNA: TGTGCCAGCAGCCCCGCTGGAGCAACCGGGGAGACCCAGTACTTC. Translation: CASSPAGATGETQYF. This chain joins TRBV2 and TRBJ2-5; D not resolved. V gave up 6 bases and J gave up 5 bases, with 19 bases separating them. Germline V gives CDR1 SNHLY, CDR2 FYNNEI. This CDR3 region has 15 residues.

This clonotype occurred a few times. The gene calls are TRBV7-9 and TRBJ2-1, with no clear D. Germline V gives CDR1 SEHNR, CDR2 FQNEAQ (reference sequence). The CDR3 covers 14 residues. V dropped 1 base and J dropped 7 bases, with 11 bases sitting between them. The CDR3 DNA follows: TGTGCCAGCAGCTTAGATGTTTTGGGAAATGAGCAGTTCTTC. This translates into CASSLDVLGNEQFF. Full variable domain (outside the CDR3, taken from reference TRBV7-9 and TRBJ2-1): DTGVSQNPRHKITKRGQNVTFRCDPISEHNRLYWYRQTLGQGPEFLTYFQNEAQLEKSRLLSDRFSAERPKGSFSTLEIQRTEQGDSAMYLCASSLDVLGNEQFFGPGTRLTVL.

This sequence joins TRBV9 and TRBJ2-1, with TRBD1 matching over 8 bases. This CDR3 region has 17 residues. V shed 8 bases and J 1 base; nucleotides not matched to a gene: 14. From germline, CDR1 is SGDLS and CDR2 YYNGEE. The CDR3: CASSQRITGGSYNEQFF. CDR3 nucleotides: TGTGCCAGTTCCCAGCGCATAACAGGGGGGTCCTACAATGAGCAGTTCTTC.

This chain joins TRBV9 and TRBJ2-1, with 8 positions matching TRBD2. The CDR3 covers 15 residues. Germline loops: CDR1 SGDLS, CDR2 YYNGEE. With V trimmed by 3 bases and J by 5 bases, 7 bases remained unmatched. The CDR3 sequence: CASSGGLAFDNEQFF. The CDR3 region has the DNA TGTGCCAGCAGCGGAGGACTAGCTTTCGACAATGAGCAGTTCTTC. Based on the CDR3 plus reference TRBV9 and TRBJ2-1, the full variable domain is DSGVTQTPKHLITATGQRVTLRCSPRSGDLSVYWYQQSLDQGLQFLIQYYNGEERAKGNILERFSAQQFPDLHSELNLSSLELGDSALYFCASSGGLAFDNEQFFGPGTRLTVL.

V gene TRBV4-1 combines with J gene TRBJ2-3; 7 positions match TRBD2. This CDR3 contains 17 residues. Germline-derived CDR1 and CDR2 are MGHRA and YSYEKL. The junction had 7 bases not matched to a gene; V was cut back by 1 base and J by 0 bases. Here the CDR3 DNA reads TGCGCCAGCAGCCAAGTTCCCGGGAGGTCTAGCACAGATACGCAGTATTTT. Protein sequence: CASSQVPGRSSTDTQYF.

As for this clonotype: Possible read error: a much larger clone is one base away. This chain connects TRBV3-1 to TRBJ1-1, with a tentative D call TRBD1 (5 bases). Germline V lookup: CDR1 LGHDT, CDR2 YNNKEL (reference sequence). The CDR3 has 15 residues. CDR3 nucleotides: TGTGCCCGCAGCCCGAGGGAAGGGACGTACACTGAAGCTTTCTTT. It is translated as CARSPREGTYTEAFF.

The chain recombines TRBV20-1 with TRBJ2-3; 9 nucleotides align to TRBD1. This CDR3 spans 22 amino acids. CDR1 is DFQATT, CDR2 SNEGSKA, per germline (reference sequence). J lost 6 bases, V lost 1 base, and 29 bases had no gene match. The CDR3 bases are TGCAGTGCTAGAGTCCAGCCGGGGGTCCCCTCCCCACAGGGGGCGTTTTGGGATACGCAGTATTTT. Translating it yields CSARVQPGVPSPQGAFWDTQYF.

The chain joins TRBV30 to TRBJ1-4; 7 bases map to TRBD1. Unmatched junction bases numbered 5, after V lost 0 bases and J lost 7 bases. Germline V gives CDR1 GTSNPN, CDR2 SVGIG (reference sequence). The CDR3 is made up of 14 amino acids. The CDR3 protein is CAWSVGGNGEKLFF. As DNA, the CDR3 is TGTGCCTGGAGTGTAGGGGGCAACGGTGAAAAACTGTTTTTT.

This chain connects TRBV6-2 or TRBV6-3 to TRBJ2-7; 9 nucleotides align to TRBD1. CDR1 MNHEY and CDR2 SVGEGT come from the germline V gene. This CDR3 has 15 residues. V gave up 7 bases and J gave up 6 bases; unmatched junction bases: 13. The CDR3 here is CASTEHRGQGAEQYF. DNA of the CDR3: TGTGCCAGCACGGAACACAGGGGGCAGGGCGCCGAGCAGTACTTC.

J is TRBJ2-7 and V is TRBV19; TRBD2 might be the D (5 bases). V was cut by 5 bases and J by 3 bases, with 14 bases left in between. The germline CDR1 and CDR2 sequences are LNHDA and SQIVND (reference sequence). The length of the CDR3 is 14 residues. The CDR3 is CASSPGLYNYEQYF. Written as DNA, the CDR3 is TGTGCCAGTAGTCCCGGACTGTACAACTACGAGCAGTACTTC.